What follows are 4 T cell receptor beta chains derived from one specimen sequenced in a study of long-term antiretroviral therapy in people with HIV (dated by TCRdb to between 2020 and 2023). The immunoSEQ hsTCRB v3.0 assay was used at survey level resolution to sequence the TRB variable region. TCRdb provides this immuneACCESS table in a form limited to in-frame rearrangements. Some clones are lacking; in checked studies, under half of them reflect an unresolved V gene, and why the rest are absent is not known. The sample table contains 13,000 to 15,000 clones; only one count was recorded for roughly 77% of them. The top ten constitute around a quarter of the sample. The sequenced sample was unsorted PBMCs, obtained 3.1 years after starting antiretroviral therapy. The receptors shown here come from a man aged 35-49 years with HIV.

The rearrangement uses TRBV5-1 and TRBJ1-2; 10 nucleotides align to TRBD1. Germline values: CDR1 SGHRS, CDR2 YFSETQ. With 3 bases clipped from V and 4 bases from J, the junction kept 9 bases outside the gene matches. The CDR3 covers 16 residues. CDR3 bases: TGCGCCAGCAGCTCGGGACAGGGGTTGGGGATCTATGGCTACACCTTC. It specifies CASSSGQGLGIYGYTF.

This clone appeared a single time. CDR3: CASSVRGTYEQYF. CDR3 sequence (DNA): TGTGCCAGTAGTGTCCGGGGAACCTACGAGCAGTACTTC. The rearrangement joins TRBV19 to TRBJ2-7; D is perhaps TRBD2 (5 bases). Germline values: CDR1 LNHDA, CDR2 SQIVND (reference sequence). The CDR3 has 13 amino acids. Trimming stripped 5 bases from V and 2 bases from J, with 10 bases between.

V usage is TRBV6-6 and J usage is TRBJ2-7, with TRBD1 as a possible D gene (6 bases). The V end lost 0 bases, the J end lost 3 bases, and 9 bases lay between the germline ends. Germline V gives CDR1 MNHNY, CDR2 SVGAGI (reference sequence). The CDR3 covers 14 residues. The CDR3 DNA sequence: TGTGCCAGCAGTTACTCCCCAGGGGTCTACGAGCAGTACTTC. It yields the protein CASSYSPGVYEQYF.

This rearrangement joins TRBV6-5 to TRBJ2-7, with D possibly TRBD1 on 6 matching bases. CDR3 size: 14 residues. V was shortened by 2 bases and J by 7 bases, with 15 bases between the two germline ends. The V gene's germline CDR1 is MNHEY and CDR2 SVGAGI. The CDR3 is CASSYRAGDGEQYF. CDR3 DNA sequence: TGTGCCAGCAGTTACAGGGCAGGGGACGGTGAGCAGTACTTC.